This T cell receptor (beta chain) is from a study of T-cell memory formation after mild COVID-19. Remarks on this clonotype: Its antigen remains unidentified.

From the 5' RACE reads, TCRdb called clonotypes with MiXCR, one entry per CDR3 protein. The sample carries 45,000 to 50,000 distinct CDR3 sequences, 7.3% recorded once. Study-wide points: Those CD4+ clones that contracted were mainly in CM and EM (CD8+ ones in EMRA).

The clonotype comes from a man younger than 35 who had mild COVID-19 (a few samples of this study predate the infection). Cell type and time point are not known. The sequenced material came from PBMCs or a T cell subset sorted from them (not recorded which).

CDR3 sequence (DNA): TGTGCCAGCAGACCCGGGACAGCGACCTACGAGCAGTACTTC. Protein sequence: CASRPGTATYEQYF. The chain links TRBV12-3 or TRBV12-4 to TRBJ2-7; 7 nucleotides line up with TRBD1. CDR3 length equals 14 residues. V was pared by 6 bases and J by 2 bases, with 7 bases of the junction left unmatched.